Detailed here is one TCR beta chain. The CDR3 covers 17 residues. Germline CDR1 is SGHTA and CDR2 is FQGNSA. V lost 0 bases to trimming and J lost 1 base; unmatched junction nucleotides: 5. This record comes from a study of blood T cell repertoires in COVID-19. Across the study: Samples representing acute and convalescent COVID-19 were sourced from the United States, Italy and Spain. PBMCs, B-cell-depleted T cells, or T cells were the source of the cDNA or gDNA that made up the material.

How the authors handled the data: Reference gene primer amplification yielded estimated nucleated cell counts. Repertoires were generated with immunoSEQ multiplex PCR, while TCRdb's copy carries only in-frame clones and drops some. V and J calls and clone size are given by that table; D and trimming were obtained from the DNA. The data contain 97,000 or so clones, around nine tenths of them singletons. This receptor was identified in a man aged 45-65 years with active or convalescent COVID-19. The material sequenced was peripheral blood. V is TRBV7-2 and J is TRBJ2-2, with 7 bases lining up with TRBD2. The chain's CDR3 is CASSLALTSMNTGELFF. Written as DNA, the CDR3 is TGTGCCAGCAGCTTAGCCCTGACTAGCATGAACACCGGGGAGCTGTTTTTT.